This T cell receptor beta chain was captured in a study of blood T cell repertoires in COVID-19. Study-wide context: Some COVID-19 samples were acute and others convalescent; all came from the United States, Italy and Spain. In each case, the material was cDNA or gDNA derived from T cells, B-cell-depleted T cells, or PBMCs.

Original processing notes: Estimation of nucleated cell counts relied on the amplification of reference gene primers. Data came from immunoSEQ multiplex PCR; TCRdb stores just in-frame clones and leaves some out. V and J calls and clone size are as listed in that table; D and trimming were resolved from the DNA. This table has roughly 340,000 clones, roughly nine tenths appearing once. V shed 6 bases and J shed 6 bases, with 8 bases lying between them. The CDR3 spans 12 residues. Germline CDR1 and CDR2: SGHTA and FQGNSA. This sequence was found in a woman aged 25 to 39 with COVID-19, enrolled during active disease. The chain uses TRBV7-2 and TRBJ2-2, with a possible D match to TRBD2 (5 bases). Sequencing used peripheral blood. CDR3 coding DNA: TGTGCCAGCAGACTAGTGTCCGGGGAGCTGTTTTTT. Translating it yields CASRLVSGELFF.